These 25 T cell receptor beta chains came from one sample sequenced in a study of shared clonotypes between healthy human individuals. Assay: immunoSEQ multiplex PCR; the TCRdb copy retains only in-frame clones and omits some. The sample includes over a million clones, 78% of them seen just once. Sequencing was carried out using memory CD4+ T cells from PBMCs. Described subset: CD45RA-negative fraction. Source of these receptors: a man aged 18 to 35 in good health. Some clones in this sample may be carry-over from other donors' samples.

CDR3 in DNA: TGTGCCACCGGAAAGCTCCGGGACAGGGCTTACAATGAGCAGTTCTTC. This encodes CATGKLRDRAYNEQFF. The gene calls are TRBV10-3 and TRBJ2-1; TRBD1 aligns across 9 bases. Germline V gene sequence: CDR1 ENHRY, CDR2 SYGVKD. The V and J ends lost 10 bases and 4 bases, in that order; junction bases with no gene match: 14. CDR3 length equals 16 residues.

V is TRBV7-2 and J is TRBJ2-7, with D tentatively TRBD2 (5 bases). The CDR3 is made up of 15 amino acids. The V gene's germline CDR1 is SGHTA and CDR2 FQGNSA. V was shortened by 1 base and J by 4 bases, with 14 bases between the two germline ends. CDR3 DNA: TGTGCCAGCAGCTTAGATAGAGGAGAGGGATACGAGCAGTACTTC. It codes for CASSLDRGEGYEQYF.

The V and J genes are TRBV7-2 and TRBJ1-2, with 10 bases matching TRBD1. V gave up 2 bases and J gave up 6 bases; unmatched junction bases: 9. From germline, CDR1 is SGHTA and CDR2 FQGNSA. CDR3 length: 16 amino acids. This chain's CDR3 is CASSLLLGQGSHGYTF. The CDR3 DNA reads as TGTGCCAGCAGCTTATTACTGGGACAGGGGTCGCATGGCTACACCTTC.

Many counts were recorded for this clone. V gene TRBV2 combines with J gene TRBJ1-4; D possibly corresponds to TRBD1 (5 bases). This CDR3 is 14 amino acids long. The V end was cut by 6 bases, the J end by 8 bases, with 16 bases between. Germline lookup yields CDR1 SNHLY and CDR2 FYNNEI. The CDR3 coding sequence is TGTGCCAGCAGGGGGGTAATAGGCAACGAAAAACTGTTTTTT. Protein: CASRGVIGNEKLFF.

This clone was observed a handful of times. This CDR3 is CASSTIGAAGNTIYF. The CDR3 DNA is TGTGCCAGCAGCACTATCGGGGCAGCTGGAAACACCATATATTTT. The rearrangement uses TRBV5-6 and TRBJ1-3; tentative D call: TRBD1 (5 bases). With 4 bases removed from V and 2 bases from J, the gap between germline ends came to 13 bases. The CDR3 covers 15 residues. Germline V CDR1 and CDR2: SGHDT, YYEEEE.

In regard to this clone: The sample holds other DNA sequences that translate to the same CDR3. The CDR3 DNA sequence: TGTGCCAGCAGTACCCGCGATACGCAGTATTTT. It codes for CASSTRDTQYF. This chain joins TRBV6-5 and TRBJ2-3; D is undetermined. The CDR3 length is 11 residues. Germline V CDR1 and CDR2: MNHEY, SVGAGI. Trimming left V 5 bases short and J 6 bases short, with 6 bases between.

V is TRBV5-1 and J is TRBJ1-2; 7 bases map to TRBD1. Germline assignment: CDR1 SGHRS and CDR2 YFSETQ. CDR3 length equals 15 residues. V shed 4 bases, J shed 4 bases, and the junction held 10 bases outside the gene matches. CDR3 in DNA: TGCGCCAGCAGCAGTGGTGGGGGACAGACCTATGGCTACACCTTC. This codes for CASSSGGGQTYGYTF.

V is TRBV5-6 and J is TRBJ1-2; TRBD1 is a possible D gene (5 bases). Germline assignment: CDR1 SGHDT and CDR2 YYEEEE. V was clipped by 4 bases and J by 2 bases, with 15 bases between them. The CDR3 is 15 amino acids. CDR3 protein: CASSPGTGTNYGYTF. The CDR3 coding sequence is TGTGCCAGCAGCCCGGGCACCGGGACCAACTATGGCTACACCTTC.

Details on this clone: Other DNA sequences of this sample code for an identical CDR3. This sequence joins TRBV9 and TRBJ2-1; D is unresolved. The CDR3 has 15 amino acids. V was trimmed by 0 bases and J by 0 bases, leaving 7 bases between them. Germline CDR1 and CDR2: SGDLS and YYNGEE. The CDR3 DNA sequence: TGTGCCAGCAGCGTAGAGCCGAGCTCCTACAATGAGCAGTTCTTC. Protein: CASSVEPSSYNEQFF.

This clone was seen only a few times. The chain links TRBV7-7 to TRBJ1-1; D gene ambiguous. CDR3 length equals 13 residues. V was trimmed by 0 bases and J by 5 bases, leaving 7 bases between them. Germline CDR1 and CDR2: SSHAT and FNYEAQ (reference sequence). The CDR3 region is CASSLASGTEAFF. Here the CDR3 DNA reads TGTGCCAGCAGCTTAGCCTCGGGGACTGAAGCTTTCTTT.

CDR3 nucleotide sequence: TGTGCCATCAGTGCCCAGGGCGGGGAGCAGTACTTC. This encodes CAISAQGGEQYF. The chain couples TRBV10-3 to TRBJ2-7; D assignment may be TRBD1 or TRBD2 (5 bases each). CDR3 length: 12 residues. Trimming took off 4 bases at V and 7 bases at J, with 11 bases between the two ends. Germline CDR1 ENHRY, CDR2 SYGVKD.

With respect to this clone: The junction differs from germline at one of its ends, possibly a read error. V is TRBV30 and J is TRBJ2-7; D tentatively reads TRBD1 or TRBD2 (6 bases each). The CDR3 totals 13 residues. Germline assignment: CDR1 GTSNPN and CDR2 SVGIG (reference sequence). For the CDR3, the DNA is TGTGCCTGGAGTCCCCAAATAGGGGGGTGGCAGCACTTC. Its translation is CAWSPQIGGWQHF.

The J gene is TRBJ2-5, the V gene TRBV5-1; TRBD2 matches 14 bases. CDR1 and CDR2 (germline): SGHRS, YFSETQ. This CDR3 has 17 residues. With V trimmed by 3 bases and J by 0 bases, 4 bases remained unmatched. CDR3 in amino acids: CASSSGTSGGYQETQYF. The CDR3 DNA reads TGCGCCAGCAGCTCGGGGACTAGCGGGGGATACCAAGAGACCCAGTACTTC.

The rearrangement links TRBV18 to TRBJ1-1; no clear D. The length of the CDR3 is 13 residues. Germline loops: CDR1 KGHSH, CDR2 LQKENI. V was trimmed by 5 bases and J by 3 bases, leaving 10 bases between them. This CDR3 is CASSGTEHTEAFF. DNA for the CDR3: TGTGCCAGCTCAGGAACAGAACACACTGAAGCTTTCTTT.

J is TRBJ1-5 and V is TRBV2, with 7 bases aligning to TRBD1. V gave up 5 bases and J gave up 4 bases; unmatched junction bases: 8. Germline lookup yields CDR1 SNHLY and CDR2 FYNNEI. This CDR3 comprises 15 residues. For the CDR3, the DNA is TGTGCCAGCAGTCAAGACAGGGCGACAAATCAGCCCCAGCATTTT. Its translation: CASSQDRATNQPQHF.

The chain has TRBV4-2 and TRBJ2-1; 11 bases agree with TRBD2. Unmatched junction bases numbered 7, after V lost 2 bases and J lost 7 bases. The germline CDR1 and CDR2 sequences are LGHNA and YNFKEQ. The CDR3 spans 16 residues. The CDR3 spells CASSQTSGSFENEQFF. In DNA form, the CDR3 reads TGTGCCAGCAGCCAAACTAGCGGGAGCTTTGAGAATGAGCAGTTCTTC.

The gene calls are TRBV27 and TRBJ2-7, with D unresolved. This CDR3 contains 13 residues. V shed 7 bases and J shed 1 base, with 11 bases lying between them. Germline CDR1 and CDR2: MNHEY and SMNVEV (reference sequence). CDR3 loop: CASMGWGSYEQYF. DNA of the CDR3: TGTGCCAGCATGGGTTGGGGATCCTACGAGCAGTACTTC.

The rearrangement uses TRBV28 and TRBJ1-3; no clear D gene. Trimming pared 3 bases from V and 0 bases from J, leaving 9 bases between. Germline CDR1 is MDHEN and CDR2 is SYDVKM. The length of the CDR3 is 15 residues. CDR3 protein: CASSFVKLSGNTIYF. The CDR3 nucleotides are TGTGCCAGCAGTTTCGTTAAGCTCTCTGGAAACACCATATATTTT.

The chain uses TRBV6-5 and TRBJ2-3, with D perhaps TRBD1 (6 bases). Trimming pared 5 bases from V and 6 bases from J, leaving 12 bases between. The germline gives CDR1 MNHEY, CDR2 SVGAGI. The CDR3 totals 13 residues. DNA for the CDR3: TGTGCCAGCAGTAACAGGGCACGTGATACGCAGTATTTT. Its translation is CASSNRARDTQYF.

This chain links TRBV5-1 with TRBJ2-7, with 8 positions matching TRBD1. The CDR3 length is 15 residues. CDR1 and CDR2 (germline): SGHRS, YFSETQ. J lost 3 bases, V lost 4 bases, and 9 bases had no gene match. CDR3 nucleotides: TGCGCCAGCAGCGGGATCGACAGGGGCGACTACGAGCAGTACTTC. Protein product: CASSGIDRGDYEQYF.

CDR3 in amino acids: CASSQVPSGSYEQYF. The CDR3 coding sequence is TGCGCCAGCAGCCAAGTACCTAGCGGCTCCTACGAGCAGTACTTC. The chain employs TRBV4-3 and TRBJ2-7, with TRBD2 matching over 7 bases. V gave up 1 base and J gave up 0 bases; unmatched junction bases: 3. CDR1 and CDR2 from the germline V gene are LGHNA and YSLEER. This CDR3 spans 15 amino acids.

CDR3 coding DNA: TGTGCCAGCAGTGCGGGACACCCGAACACTGAAGCTTTCTTT. Its protein product is CASSAGHPNTEAFF. This sequence joins TRBV6-6 and TRBJ1-1, with D maybe TRBD1 (6 bases). The germline V and J ends were trimmed by 5 bases and 1 base, with 11 bases remaining between them. The CDR3 spans 14 residues. Germline CDR1 and CDR2: MNHNY and SVGAGI (reference sequence).

CDR3 in amino acids: CASSPDGPYGYTF. The DNA of the CDR3 is TGTGCCAGCAGCCCCGACGGACCCTATGGCTACACCTTC. The chain combines TRBV7-9 with TRBJ1-2; D unclear. Trimming took 5 bases from V and 4 from J, leaving 11 bases between them. This CDR3 spans 13 amino acids. Germline values: CDR1 SEHNR, CDR2 FQNEAQ (reference sequence).

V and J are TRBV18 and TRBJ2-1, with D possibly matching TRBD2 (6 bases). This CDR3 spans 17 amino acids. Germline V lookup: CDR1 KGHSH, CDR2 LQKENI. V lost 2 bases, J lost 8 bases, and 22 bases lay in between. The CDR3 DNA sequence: TGTGCCAGCTCACCAAATGTCCTAACAGCGTCGGGGGATGAGCAGTTCTTC. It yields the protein CASSPNVLTASGDEQFF.

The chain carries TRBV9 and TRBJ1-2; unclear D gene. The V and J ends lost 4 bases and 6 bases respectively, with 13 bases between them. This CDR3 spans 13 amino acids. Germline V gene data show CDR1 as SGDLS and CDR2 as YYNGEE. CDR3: CASSPRALDGYTF. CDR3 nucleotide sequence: TGTGCCAGCAGCCCCCGGGCTCTAGATGGCTACACCTTC.